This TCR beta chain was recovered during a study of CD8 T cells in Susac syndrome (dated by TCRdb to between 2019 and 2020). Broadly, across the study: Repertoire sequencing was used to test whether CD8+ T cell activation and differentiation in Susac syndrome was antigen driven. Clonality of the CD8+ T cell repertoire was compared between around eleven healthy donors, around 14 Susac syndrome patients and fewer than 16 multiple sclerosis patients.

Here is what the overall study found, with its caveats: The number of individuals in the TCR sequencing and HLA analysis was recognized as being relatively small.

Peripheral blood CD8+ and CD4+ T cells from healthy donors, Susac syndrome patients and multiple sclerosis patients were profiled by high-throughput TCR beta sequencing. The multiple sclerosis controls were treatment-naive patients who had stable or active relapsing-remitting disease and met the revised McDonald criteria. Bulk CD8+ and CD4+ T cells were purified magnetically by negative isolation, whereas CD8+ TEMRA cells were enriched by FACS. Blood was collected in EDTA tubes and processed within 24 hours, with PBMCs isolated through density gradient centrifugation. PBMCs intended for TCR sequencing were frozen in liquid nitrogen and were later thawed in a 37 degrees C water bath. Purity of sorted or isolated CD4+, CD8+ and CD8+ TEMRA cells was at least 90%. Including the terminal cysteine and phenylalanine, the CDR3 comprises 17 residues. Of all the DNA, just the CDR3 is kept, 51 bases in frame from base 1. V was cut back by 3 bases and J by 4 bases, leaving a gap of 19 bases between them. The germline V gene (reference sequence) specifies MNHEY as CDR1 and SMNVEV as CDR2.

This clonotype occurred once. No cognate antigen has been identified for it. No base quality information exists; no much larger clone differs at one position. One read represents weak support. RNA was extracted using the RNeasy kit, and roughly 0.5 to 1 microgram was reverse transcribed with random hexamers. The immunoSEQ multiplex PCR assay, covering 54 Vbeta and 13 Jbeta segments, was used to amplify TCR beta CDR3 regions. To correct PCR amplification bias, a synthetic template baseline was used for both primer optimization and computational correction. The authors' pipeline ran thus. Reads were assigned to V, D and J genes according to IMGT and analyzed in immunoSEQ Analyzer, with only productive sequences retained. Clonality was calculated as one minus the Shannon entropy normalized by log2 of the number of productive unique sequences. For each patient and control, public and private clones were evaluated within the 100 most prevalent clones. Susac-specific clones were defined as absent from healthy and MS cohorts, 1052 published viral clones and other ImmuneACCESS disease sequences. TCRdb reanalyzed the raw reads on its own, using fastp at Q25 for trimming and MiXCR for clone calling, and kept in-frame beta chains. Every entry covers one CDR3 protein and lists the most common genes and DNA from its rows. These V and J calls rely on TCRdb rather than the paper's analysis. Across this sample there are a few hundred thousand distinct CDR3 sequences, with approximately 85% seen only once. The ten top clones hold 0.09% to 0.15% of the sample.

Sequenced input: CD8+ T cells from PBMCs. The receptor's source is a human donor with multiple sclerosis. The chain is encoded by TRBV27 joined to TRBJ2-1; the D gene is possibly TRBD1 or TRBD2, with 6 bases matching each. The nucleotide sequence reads TGTGCCAGCAGTTTCCTAGAGGGGGGTCTACGATACAATGAGCAGTTCTTC. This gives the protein CASSFLEGGLRYNEQFF.